These 31 T cell receptor beta chains share one sample of origin, sequenced in a study of cytomegalovirus exposure and HLA in healthy donors. The PCR made use of 60 Vbeta and 13 Jbeta primers. Measured with immunoSEQ multiplex PCR; TCRdb has only the in-frame clones, and not every one. In the table there are some 160,000 clones, roughly 80% of which are singletons. The sample comprised PBMCs. The receptors were gathered from a man in his fifties in good health and CMV-seropositive.

V gene TRBV14 combines with J gene TRBJ1-2; the match to TRBD1 covers 7 bases. Losses at the gene ends were 5 bases for V and 6 bases for J; bases not matched to a gene: 6. This CDR3 spans 13 amino acids. Germline values: CDR1 SGHDN, CDR2 FVKESK. CDR3 loop: CASSVLQGNGYTF. DNA of the CDR3: TGTGCCAGCAGCGTCTTACAGGGGAATGGCTACACCTTC.

The V and J genes are TRBV6-4 and TRBJ2-1; D might be TRBD2 (5 bases). The CDR3 has 13 amino acids. The germline V gene has CDR1 MRHNA and CDR2 SNTAGT. V was cut by 4 bases and J by 8 bases, with 12 bases left in between. CDR3 loop: CASSAWSGDEQFF. The CDR3 DNA follows: TGTGCCAGCAGTGCCTGGTCCGGGGATGAGCAGTTCTTC.

This chain connects TRBV5-1 to TRBJ1-1, with D hard to call. The V and J ends lost 1 base and 3 bases respectively, with 13 bases between them. The CDR3 extends over 15 amino acids. The germline CDR1 and CDR2 sequences are SGHRS and YFSETQ. The CDR3 DNA reads TGCGCCAGCAGCTTGACATCGTCAGGCCACACTGAAGCTTTCTTT. Amino acid sequence: CASSLTSSGHTEAFF.

As DNA, the CDR3 is TGTGCCAGCAGCTTACAGGGGATTTTCTACAATGAGCAGTTCTTC. Protein product: CASSLQGIFYNEQFF. The chain carries TRBV7-2 and TRBJ2-1; maybe TRBD1 (6 bases). Looked up from germline, CDR1 is SGHTA and CDR2 is FQGNSA. V was trimmed by 2 bases and J by 3 bases, leaving 11 bases between them. The CDR3 covers 15 residues. Full variable domain (rest looked up from reference TRBV7-2 and TRBJ2-1): GAGVSQSPSNKVTEKGKDVELRCDPISGHTALYWYRQSLGQGLEFLIYFQGNSAPDKSGLPSDRFSAERTGGSVSTLTIQRTQQEDSAVYLCASSLQGIFYNEQFFGPGTRLTVL.

The chain joins TRBV5-4 to TRBJ1-4; 7 bases are shared with TRBD1. V lost 0 bases and J lost 5; bases outside the gene matches: 4. Per germline, CDR1 SGHNT and CDR2 YYREEE (reference sequence). This CDR3 spans 15 amino acids. CDR3 sequence: CASSLARGQNEKLFF. The CDR3 DNA sequence: TGTGCCAGCAGCTTGGCTCGGGGACAGAATGAAAAACTGTTTTTT.

This chain uses TRBV7-9 with TRBJ1-4, with 7 bases aligning to TRBD1. Per the germline V gene, CDR1 is SEHNR and CDR2 is FQNEAQ (reference sequence). The junction had 2 bases not matched to a gene; V was cut back by 0 bases and J by 4 bases. The CDR3 totals 15 residues. The CDR3 loop reads CASSLATGSNEKLFF. For the CDR3, the DNA is TGTGCCAGCAGCTTAGCGACAGGGAGTAATGAAAAACTGTTTTTT.

The chain is built from TRBV4-1 and TRBJ1-1, with D possibly TRBD1 on 5 matching bases. The length of the CDR3 is 14 residues. Trimming left V 0 bases short and J 5 bases short, with 10 bases between. Germline-derived CDR1 and CDR2 are MGHRA and YSYEKL. The CDR3 here is CASSQDSKGTEAFF. The CDR3 DNA reads as TGCGCCAGCAGCCAAGATAGTAAGGGGACTGAAGCTTTCTTT.

The rearrangement uses TRBV5-6 and TRBJ1-1; tentatively, D is TRBD1 (6 bases). The CDR3 totals 14 residues. The germline V and J ends were trimmed by 3 bases and 5 bases, with 14 bases remaining between them. CDR1 and CDR2 (germline): SGHDT, YYEEEE. CDR3 sequence (DNA): TGTGCCAGCAGCTGGGGGGGGCGGGGGACTGAAGCTTTCTTT. Protein product: CASSWGGRGTEAFF.

The chain couples TRBV11-2 to TRBJ2-3, with 12 bases lining up with TRBD2. The germline CDR1 and CDR2 sequences are SGHAT and FQNNGV. The CDR3 covers 16 residues. The ends lost 2 bases at V and 5 bases at J; junction bases unmatched: 5. The CDR3 is CASSLRLAGAGDTQYF. CDR3 bases: TGTGCCAGCAGCTTAAGACTAGCGGGGGCGGGAGATACGCAGTATTTT.

The rearrangement joins TRBV7-3 to TRBJ2-3; possibly TRBD1 for D (5 bases). Between the trimmed V and J ends, which lost 1 base and 5 bases, there was a span of 10 bases. The CDR3 is made up of 14 amino acids. Per the germline V gene, CDR1 is SGHTA and CDR2 is FQGTGA. CDR3 sequence: CASSLNAGIDTQYF. The DNA for the CDR3 is TGTGCCAGCAGCTTAAATGCAGGGATAGATACGCAGTATTTT.

This clone came up once. This chain links TRBV4-1 with TRBJ1-2; 7 bases are a match to TRBD1. Losses at the gene ends were 5 bases for V and 3 bases for J; bases not matched to a gene: 6. Germline V gene sequence: CDR1 MGHRA, CDR2 YSYEKL. The CDR3 has 14 residues. The CDR3 DNA sequence: TGCGCCAGCAGCGCAGAAGGGGGCTACTATGGCTACACCTTC. This translates into CASSAEGGYYGYTF.

This clone has just one count. V and J are TRBV19 and TRBJ1-2; TRBD1 matches at 7 bases. CDR3 size: 14 residues. The germline gives CDR1 LNHDA, CDR2 SQIVND (reference sequence). J lost 3 bases, V lost 7 bases, and 8 bases had no gene match. CDR3 amino acids: CASNPTGTDYGYTF. CDR3 sequence (DNA): TGTGCCAGTAACCCGACAGGGACGGACTATGGCTACACCTTC.

This rearrangement joins TRBV4-2 to TRBJ1-6, with 9 bases aligning to TRBD1. Per the germline V gene, CDR1 is LGHNA and CDR2 is YNFKEQ. The V gene end was trimmed by 2 bases and the J gene end by 7 bases; junction bases not matched to a gene: 6. The CDR3 spans 16 residues. CDR3 in DNA: TGTGCCAGCAGCCAAATACCGGGACAGGGAAATTCACCCCTCCACTTT. Its translation is CASSQIPGQGNSPLHF.

The chain combines TRBV5-1 with TRBJ2-7; 13 bases are a match to TRBD2. Trimming removed 4 bases from V and 4 bases from J; junction bases left unmatched: 11. CDR1 and CDR2 (germline): SGHRS, YFSETQ. The CDR3 is 17 amino acids. In DNA, the CDR3 is TGCGCCAGCAGCGCCGGACTAGCGGGGGCCACTTTTTACGAGCAGTACTTC. It is translated as CASSAGLAGATFYEQYF.

The chain employs TRBV19 and TRBJ2-6, with TRBD1 matching over 9 bases. The junction had 6 bases not matched to a gene; V was cut back by 2 bases and J by 1 base. This CDR3 spans 18 amino acids. The germline V gene has CDR1 LNHDA and CDR2 SQIVND (reference sequence). In nucleotides, the CDR3 is TGTGCCAGTAGTATACGGGGACAGGGTGCGTCTGGGGCCAACGTCCTGACTTTC. Translated: CASSIRGQGASGANVLTF.

The rearrangement joins TRBV21-1 to TRBJ2-3; TRBD1, as called in the table, went unchecked against the DNA. TRBV21-1 is reported as a pseudogene. The CDR3 runs to 14 residues. This CDR3 is CASSSTGTPDTQYF. CDR3 nucleotides: TGTGCCAGCAGTTCGACAGGAACCCCAGATACGCAGTATTTT.

The V call is TRBV2, the J call TRBJ2-3, with a weak D call TRBD1 (5 bases). The CDR3 is 12 amino acids. The germline CDR1 and CDR2 sequences are SNHLY and FYNNEI. V was cut by 7 bases and J by 3 bases, with 8 bases left in between. In nucleotides, the CDR3 is TGTGCCAGCAACGGACAAACAGATACGCAGTATTTT. Residues: CASNGQTDTQYF.

This chain uses TRBV5-1 with TRBJ2-6; the D gene is possibly TRBD1 (6 bases). CDR3 size: 17 residues. Trimming took 4 bases from V and 0 from J, leaving 14 bases between them. Germline CDR1 and CDR2: SGHRS and YFSETQ. The CDR3 sequence: CASSTGQSFSGANVLTF. The CDR3 coding sequence is TGCGCCAGCAGCACAGGACAGAGTTTCTCTGGGGCCAACGTCCTGACTTTC.

This chain connects TRBV6-1 to TRBJ2-7; 10 positions match TRBD1. V was clipped by 2 bases and J by 4 bases; unmatched bases: 11. This CDR3 is 17 amino acids long. Germline loops: CDR1 MNHNS, CDR2 SASEGT. CDR3 sequence (DNA): TGTGCCAGCAGTGAATACGGTCGGGACAGGGGCTCTTACGAGCAGTACTTC. Amino acids: CASSEYGRDRGSYEQYF.

A note on this clone: Other DNA sequences in the same sample also yield this CDR3. The chain employs TRBV7-9 and TRBJ2-5; D uncertain. CDR3 length: 11 residues. V was shortened by 5 bases and J by 4 bases, with 5 bases between the two germline ends. CDR1 and CDR2 (germline): SEHNR, FQNEAQ (reference sequence). The CDR3 sequence is CASSPRETQYF. The CDR3 bases are TGTGCCAGCAGCCCTAGAGAGACCCAGTACTTC.

J is TRBJ2-7 and V is TRBV5-4; 7 nucleotides line up with TRBD2. J lost 2 bases, V lost 4 bases, and 3 bases had no gene match. Germline CDR1 SGHNT, CDR2 YYREEE (reference sequence). The CDR3 contains 13 residues. The CDR3 region is CASSPGLPYEQYF. As DNA, the CDR3 is TGTGCCAGCAGCCCGGGACTACCCTACGAGCAGTACTTC. The full variable domain, completed using reference TRBV5-4 and TRBJ2-7, is ETGVTQSPTHLIKTRGQQVTLRCSSQSGHNTVSWYQQALGQGPQFIFQYYREEENGRGNFPPRFSGLQFPNYSSELNVNALELDDSALYLCASSPGLPYEQYFGPGTRLTVT.

The V call is TRBV5-5, the J call TRBJ2-7; 11 nucleotides align to TRBD2. Trimming took 5 bases from V and 3 from J; bases not matched to a gene: 10. The CDR3 is 16 amino acids. Germline CDR1 is SGHKS and CDR2 is YYEKEE (reference sequence). CDR3 bases: TGTGCCAGCAGACCCTTCCTAGCGGGGGGTTTCTACGAGCAGTACTTC. This encodes CASRPFLAGGFYEQYF.

The chain recombines TRBV5-6 with TRBJ1-5; no clear D. V was shortened by 2 bases and J by 8 bases, with 11 bases between the two germline ends. The CDR3 runs 13 residues. The germline V gene encodes CDR1 SGHDT and CDR2 YYEEEE. CDR3 sequence reads: CASSFFSREPQHF. CDR3 coding DNA: TGTGCCAGCAGCTTCTTTTCTCGGGAGCCCCAGCATTTT.

The rearrangement joins TRBV28 to TRBJ2-7; 8 bases match TRBD1. The J segment lost 8 bases and the V segment lost 5 bases, leaving 17 bases of the junction unmatched. Germline CDR1 is MDHEN and CDR2 is SYDVKM. This CDR3 region has 16 residues. This CDR3 is CASSKDQTGENTKQYF. CDR3 bases: TGTGCCAGCAGTAAGGATCAGACAGGGGAGAATACGAAGCAGTACTTC. The whole variable domain, filled in from reference TRBV28 and TRBJ2-7, reads DVKVTQSSRYLVKRTGEKVFLECVQDMDHENMFWYRQDPGLGLRLIYFSYDVKMKEKGDIPEGYSVSREKKERFSLILESASTNQTSMYLCASSKDQTGENTKQYFGPGTRLTVT.

The chain recombines TRBV7-9 with TRBJ2-3, with 7 nucleotides matching TRBD2. Germline V gene lookup returns CDR1 SEHNR and CDR2 FQNEAQ (reference sequence). The CDR3 sequence is 15 residues long. The V and J ends lost 5 bases and 5 bases, in that order; junction bases with no gene match: 10. The CDR3 DNA reads as TGTGCCAGCAGCCTCTTTATAGCGGGCCTAGATACGCAGTATTTT. It specifies CASSLFIAGLDTQYF.

This chain connects TRBV7-2 to TRBJ2-1; weak D call: TRBD2 (5 bases). Germline V gene data show CDR1 as SGHTA and CDR2 as FQGNSA. The CDR3 extends over 16 amino acids. The germline V and J ends were trimmed by 2 bases and 6 bases, with 17 bases remaining between them. CDR3 sequence (DNA): TGTGCCAGCAGCTTACAATCTTCGCGGGTTGGCAATGAGCAGTTCTTC. Its translation is CASSLQSSRVGNEQFF.

The chain carries TRBV5-6 and TRBJ1-4; D remains unclear. CDR1 is SGHDT and CDR2 is YYEEEE in the germline V gene. V lost 1 base and J lost 7, with 11 bases in between. The CDR3 runs 14 residues. The CDR3 loop reads CASSLSTLGEKLFF. In DNA, the CDR3 is TGTGCCAGCAGCTTGAGCACCCTAGGTGAAAAACTGTTTTTT.

The chain has TRBV5-4 and TRBJ2-2; 7 positions agree with TRBD1. J lost 2 bases, V lost 0 bases, and 4 bases had no gene match. Germline V gives CDR1 SGHNT, CDR2 YYREEE (reference sequence). The CDR3 runs 16 residues. The CDR3 nucleotides are TGTGCCAGCAGCTTGGCCAGGGACAGCAACACCGGGGAGCTGTTTTTT. Its protein is CASSLARDSNTGELFF. The full variable domain, completed using reference TRBV5-4 and TRBJ2-2, is ETGVTQSPTHLIKTRGQQVTLRCSSQSGHNTVSWYQQALGQGPQFIFQYYREEENGRGNFPPRFSGLQFPNYSSELNVNALELDDSALYLCASSLARDSNTGELFFGEGSRLTVL.

The chain recombines TRBV6-5 with TRBJ2-7, with unresolved D. The CDR3 spans 11 residues. V was pared by 5 bases and J by 6 bases, with 8 bases between. Germline lookup yields CDR1 MNHEY and CDR2 SVGAGI. CDR3 DNA sequence: TGTGCCAGCAGTACTATCGGCGAGCAGTACTTC. Its protein product is CASSTIGEQYF.

V usage is TRBV10-3 and J usage is TRBJ1-1; the match to TRBD1 covers 10 bases. J was trimmed by 6 bases and V by 6 bases; bases with no gene match: 1. CDR3 length: 12 amino acids. The germline V gene encodes CDR1 ENHRY and CDR2 SYGVKD. Written as DNA, the CDR3 is TGTGCCATCAGCGGGACAGGGGCTGAAGCTTTCTTT. It codes for CAISGTGAEAFF.

V and J are TRBV5-6 and TRBJ2-1; TRBD1 agrees at 8 bases. The V and J ends lost 3 bases and 5 bases, in that order; junction bases with no gene match: 4. The CDR3 has 14 amino acids. Germline V gene lookup returns CDR1 SGHDT and CDR2 YYEEEE. In DNA, the CDR3 is TGTGCCAGCAGCTACGCAGGGGGCAACAATGAGCAGTTCTTC. Protein: CASSYAGGNNEQFF.